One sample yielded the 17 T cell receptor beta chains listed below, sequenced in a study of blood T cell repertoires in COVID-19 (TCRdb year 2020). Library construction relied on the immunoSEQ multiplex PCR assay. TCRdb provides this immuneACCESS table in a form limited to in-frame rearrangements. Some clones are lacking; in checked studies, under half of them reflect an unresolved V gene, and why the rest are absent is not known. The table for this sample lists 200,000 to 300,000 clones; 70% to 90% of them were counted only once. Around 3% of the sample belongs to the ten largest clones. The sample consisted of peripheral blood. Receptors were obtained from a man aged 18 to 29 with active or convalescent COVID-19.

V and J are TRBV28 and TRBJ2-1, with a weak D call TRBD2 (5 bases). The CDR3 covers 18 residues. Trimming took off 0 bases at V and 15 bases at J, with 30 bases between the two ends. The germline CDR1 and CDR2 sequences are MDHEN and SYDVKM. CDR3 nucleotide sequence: TGTGCCAGCAGTTTATGTGTTTTCGGGTCGATCCCCGCGGGTCATCGGTTCTTC. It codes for CASSLCVFGSIPAGHRFF.

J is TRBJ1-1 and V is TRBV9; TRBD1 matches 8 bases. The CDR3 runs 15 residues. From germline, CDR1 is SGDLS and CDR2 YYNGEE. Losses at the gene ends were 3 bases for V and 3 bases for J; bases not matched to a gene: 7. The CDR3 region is CASSASGQGHTEAFF. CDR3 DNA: TGTGCCAGCAGCGCCAGCGGACAGGGACACACTGAAGCTTTCTTT.

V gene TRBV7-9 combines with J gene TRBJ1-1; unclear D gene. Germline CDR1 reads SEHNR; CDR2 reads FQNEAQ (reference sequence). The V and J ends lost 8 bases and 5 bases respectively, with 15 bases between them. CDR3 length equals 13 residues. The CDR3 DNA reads TGTGCCAGCCTGACCTGGGGAGGGACTGAAGCTTTCTTT. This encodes CASLTWGGTEAFF.

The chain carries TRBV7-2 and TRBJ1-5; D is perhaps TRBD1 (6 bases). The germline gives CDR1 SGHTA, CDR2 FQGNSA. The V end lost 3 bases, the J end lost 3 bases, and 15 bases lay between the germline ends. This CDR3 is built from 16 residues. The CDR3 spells CASSFGTVGANQPQHF. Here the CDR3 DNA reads TGTGCCAGCAGCTTTGGAACCGTGGGGGCCAATCAGCCCCAGCATTTT.

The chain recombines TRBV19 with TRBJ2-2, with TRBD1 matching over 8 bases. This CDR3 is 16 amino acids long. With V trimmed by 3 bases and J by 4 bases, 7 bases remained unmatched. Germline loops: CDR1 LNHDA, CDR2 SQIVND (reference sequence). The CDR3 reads CASSMGGQGFTGELFF. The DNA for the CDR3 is TGTGCCAGTAGTATGGGTGGACAGGGTTTCACCGGGGAGCTGTTTTTT.

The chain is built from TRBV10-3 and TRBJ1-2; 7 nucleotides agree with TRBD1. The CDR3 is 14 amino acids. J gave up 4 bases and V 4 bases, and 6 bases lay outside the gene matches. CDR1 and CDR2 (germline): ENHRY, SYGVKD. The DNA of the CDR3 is TGTGCCATCAGTGGACAGGGAAAAGCCTATGGCTACACCTTC. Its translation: CAISGQGKAYGYTF.

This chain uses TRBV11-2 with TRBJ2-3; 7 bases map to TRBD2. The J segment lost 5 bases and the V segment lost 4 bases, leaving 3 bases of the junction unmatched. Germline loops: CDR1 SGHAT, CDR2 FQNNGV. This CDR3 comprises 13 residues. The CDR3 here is CASSSGGGDTQYF. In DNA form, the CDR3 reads TGTGCCAGCAGCTCGGGGGGTGGAGATACGCAGTATTTT.

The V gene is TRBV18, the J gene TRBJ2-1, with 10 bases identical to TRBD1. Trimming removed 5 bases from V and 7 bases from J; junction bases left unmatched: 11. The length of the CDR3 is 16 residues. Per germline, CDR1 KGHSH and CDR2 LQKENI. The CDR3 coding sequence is TGTGCCAGCTCAACCCGGACAGGGGGGACATGGAATGAGCAGTTCTTC. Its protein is CASSTRTGGTWNEQFF.

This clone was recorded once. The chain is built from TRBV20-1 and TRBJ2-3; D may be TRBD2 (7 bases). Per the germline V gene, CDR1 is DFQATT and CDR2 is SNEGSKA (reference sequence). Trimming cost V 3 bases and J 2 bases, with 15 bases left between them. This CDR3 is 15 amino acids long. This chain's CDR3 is CSASYLAGATDTQYF. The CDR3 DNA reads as TGCAGTGCTAGTTATCTCGCGGGGGCCACAGATACGCAGTATTTT.

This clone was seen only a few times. The CDR3 bases are TGTGCCAGCAGCTTCGGGGGGCACAGCACAGATACGCAGTATTTT. Its protein is CASSFGGHSTDTQYF. The rearrangement uses TRBV5-4 and TRBJ2-3, with TRBD2 as a possible D gene (7 bases). CDR1 is SGHNT and CDR2 is YYREEE in the germline V gene (reference sequence). The CDR3 spans 15 residues. The V gene lost 2 bases and the J gene lost 0 bases, with 10 bases spanning the gap.

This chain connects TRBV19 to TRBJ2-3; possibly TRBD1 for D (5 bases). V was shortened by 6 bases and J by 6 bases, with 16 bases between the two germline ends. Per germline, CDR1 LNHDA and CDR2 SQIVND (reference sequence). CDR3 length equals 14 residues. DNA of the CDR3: TGTGCCAGTAGCACAGGTGCCCCTATGGATACGCAGTATTTT. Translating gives CASSTGAPMDTQYF.

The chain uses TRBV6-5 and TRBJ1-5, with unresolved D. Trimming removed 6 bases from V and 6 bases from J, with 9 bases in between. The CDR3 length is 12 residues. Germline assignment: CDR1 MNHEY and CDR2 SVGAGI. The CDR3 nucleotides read TGTGCCAGCAGCCTCGGACTTCAGCCCCAGCATTTT. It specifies CASSLGLQPQHF.

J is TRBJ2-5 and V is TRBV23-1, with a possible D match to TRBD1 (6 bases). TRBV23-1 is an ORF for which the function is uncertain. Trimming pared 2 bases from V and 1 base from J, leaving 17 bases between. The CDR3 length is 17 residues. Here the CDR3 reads CASSQTRTEPFQETQYF. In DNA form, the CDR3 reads TGCGCCAGCAGTCAAACAAGGACAGAACCTTTCCAAGAGACCCAGTACTTC.

As DNA, the CDR3 is TGTGCCAGCAGCCCCACAGGGGGCCGTAATGAAAAACTGTTTTTT. Translating gives CASSPTGGRNEKLFF. The chain combines TRBV5-6 with TRBJ1-4, with 9 positions matching TRBD1. With V trimmed by 4 bases and J by 4 bases, 5 bases remained unmatched. The CDR3 is 15 amino acids. Germline V CDR1 and CDR2: SGHDT, YYEEEE.

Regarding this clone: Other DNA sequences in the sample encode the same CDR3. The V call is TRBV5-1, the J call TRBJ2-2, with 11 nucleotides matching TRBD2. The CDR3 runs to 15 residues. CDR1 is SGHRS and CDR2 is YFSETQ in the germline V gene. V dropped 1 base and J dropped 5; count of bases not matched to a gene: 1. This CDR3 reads CASSLLAGGTGELFF. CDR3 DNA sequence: TGCGCCAGCAGCTTGTTAGCGGGAGGGACCGGGGAGCTGTTTTTT.

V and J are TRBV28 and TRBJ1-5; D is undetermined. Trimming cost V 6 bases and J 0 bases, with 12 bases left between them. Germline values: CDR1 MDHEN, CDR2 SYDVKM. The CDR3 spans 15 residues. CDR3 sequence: CASSRHRGSNQPQHF. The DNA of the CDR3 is TGTGCCAGCAGCCGGCACCGGGGTAGCAATCAGCCCCAGCATTTT.

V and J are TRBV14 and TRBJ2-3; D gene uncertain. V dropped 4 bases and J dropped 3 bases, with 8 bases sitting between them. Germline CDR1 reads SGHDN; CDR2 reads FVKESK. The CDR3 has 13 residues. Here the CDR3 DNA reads TGTGCCAGCAGCCGGTTGAGGACAGATACGCAGTATTTT. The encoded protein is CASSRLRTDTQYF.